Listed below are T cell receptor beta chains from one sample, sequenced in a study of blood T cells in healthy people across ages. Each CDR3 protein gets one entry after TCRdb re-called the 5' RACE reads with MiXCR. The repertoire has about 580,000 distinct CDR3 sequences, roughly 43% of them found once; the top ten carry about 22%. Material for sequencing was blood. The receptors were gathered from a man of 80 years or more in good health. Both conserved end residues are part of each CDR3. The order of the fields is clone size, D gene, J gene, V gene, CDR3 DNA, CDR3 protein. The D gene is left open where the match is weak. Part of the rows lack a size; the others show once, few, many or a class for expanded clones.

>.|.|TRBJ1-3|TRBV7-2
TGTGCCAGCAGCCGAATGGAGGGCAGAAACGGTATTAGCTCTGGAAACACCATATATTTT
CASSRMEGRNGISSGNTIYF
>many|TRBD2|TRBJ2-7|TRBV7-9
TGTGCCAGCAGCTATTCGACTAGCGGGTCCTACGAGCAGTACTTC
CASSYSTSGSYEQYF
>.|TRBD1|TRBJ2-7|TRBV15
TGTGCCACCAGCACCCACAGGGGCACTAGCTCCTACGAGCAGTACTTC
CATSTHRGTSSYEQYF
>few|TRBD1|TRBJ2-6|TRBV10-3
TGTGCCATCAGTGATAGGACAGGCGGGCTAAGGGCCAACGTCCTGACTTTC
CAISDRTGGLRANVLTF
>few|TRBD2|TRBJ2-7|TRBV20-1
TGCAGTGCCCGAAGGGGAGGGAAGCCCGAGCAGTACTTC
CSARRGGKPEQYF
>.|TRBD2|TRBJ2-7|TRBV20-1
TGCAGTGCTAGAGATACGGGACTAGCGAGCTCCTACGAGCAGTACTTC
CSARDTGLASSYEQYF
>.|.|TRBJ2-5|TRBV3-1
TGTGCCAGCAGCCAACAACTTGACAGACAAGAGACCCAGTACTTC
CASSQQLDRQETQYF
>many|TRBD1|TRBJ1-2|TRBV6-5
TGTGCCAGCAGGACACAGGGGAACTATGGCTACACCTTC
CASRTQGNYGYTF
>few|.|TRBJ1-1|TRBV7-2
TGTGCCAGCAGCTTAAATGGTGGGAACACTGAAGCTTTCTTT
CASSLNGGNTEAFF
>few|TRBD1|TRBJ2-2|TRBV6-5
TGTGCCAGCAGCGCCCGACAGGGAGAGACCGGGGAGCTGTTTTTT
CASSARQGETGELFF
>.|.|TRBJ2-1|TRBV20-1
TGCAGTGCTAGACTACCCATGTACAATGAGCAGTTCTTC
CSARLPMYNEQFF
>.|TRBD1|TRBJ2-1|TRBV25-1
TGTGCCAGCAGTGAATTAATGCAGGGGGCGCGGAATGAGCAGTTCTTC
CASSELMQGARNEQFF
>few|.|TRBJ2-4|TRBV4-3
TGCGCCAGCAGCCAAGACCCGGGAAACATTCAGTACTTC
CASSQDPGNIQYF
>few|TRBD1|TRBJ2-7|TRBV28
TGTGCCAGCAGTTTATTAACAGGGGACTCCTACGAGCAGTACTTC
CASSLLTGDSYEQYF
>.|.|TRBJ2-7|TRBV10-3
TGTGCCATCAGTGAGGGAGCGTCCTACGAGCAGTACTTC
CAISEGASYEQYF
>many|.|TRBJ1-1|TRBV6-5
TGTGCCAGCAGTTACTCGAGGGGGGCTGAAGCTTTCTTT
CASSYSRGAEAFF
>few|.|TRBJ1-4|TRBV20-1
TGCAGTTTGAATCAAATGAGGGGGTCTAATGAAAAACTGTTTTTT
CSLNQMRGSNEKLFF
>.|.|TRBJ1-2|TRBV4-3
TGCGCCAGCAGCCAAGATGGTGGCAGCGCCTATGGCTACACCTTC
CASSQDGGSAYGYTF
>.|TRBD1|TRBJ1-2|TRBV6-5
TGTGCCGGCAGTCGCGACAGGGTTGATGGCTACACCTTC
CAGSRDRVDGYTF
>many|.|TRBJ1-4|TRBV4-3
TGCGCCAGCAGCCAAGGAGAGTTCGGGAGAGCTAATGAAAAACTGTTTTTT
CASSQGEFGRANEKLFF
>once|.|TRBJ2-7|TRBV9
TGTGCCAGCAGCGTAGCGGGAAGACCATACGAGCAGTACTTC
CASSVAGRPYEQYF
>few|TRBD1|TRBJ2-3|TRBV20-1
TGCAGTGCTCCCCCAGGGGGTACAGATACGCAGTATTTT
CSAPPGGTDTQYF
>few|TRBD2|TRBJ2-3|TRBV9
TGTGCCAGCAGCGTTGCGGGGGGCCTCACAGATACGCAGTATTTT
CASSVAGGLTDTQYF
>.|.|TRBJ2-7|TRBV6-2/TRBV6-3
TGTGCCAGCAGTTACCCGGGGGACCCAACCTACGAGCAGTACTTC
CASSYPGDPTYEQYF
>.|.|TRBJ1-2|TRBV7-2
TGTGCCAGCCTAAGGGTAGGGTATGGCTACACCTTC
CASLRVGYGYTF
>.|.|TRBJ1-1|TRBV7-2
TGTGCCAGCAGCTTTCATGCAATGAACACTGAAGCTTTCTTT
CASSFHAMNTEAFF
>.|.|TRBJ2-7|TRBV6-2/TRBV6-3
TGTGCCAGCAGTTACGGGCAGGTTGACTCCTACGAGCAGTACTTC
CASSYGQVDSYEQYF
>few|TRBD2|TRBJ2-3|TRBV5-1
TGCGCCAGCCGCCCTAGCGGGGGGGCCACAGATACGCAGTATTTT
CASRPSGGATDTQYF
>few|TRBD1|TRBJ2-3|TRBV24-1
TGTGCCACTCAGAGGGGGACAGCCACAGATACGCAGTATTTT
CATQRGTATDTQYF
>.|TRBD2|TRBJ2-1|TRBV2
TGTGCCAGCAGGGGACTAGCGGGACCCTACAATGAGCAGTTCTTC
CASRGLAGPYNEQFF
>many|.|TRBJ2-6|TRBV2
TGTGCCAGCCGGCCGGAGTCTGGGGCCAACGTCCTGACTTTC
CASRPESGANVLTF
>.|TRBD2|TRBJ2-5|TRBV7-3
TGTGCCAGCAGCTTAGCGGGGACTAGCGGGGGGCAAGAGACCCAGTACTTC
CASSLAGTSGGQETQYF
>few|TRBD2|TRBJ2-1|TRBV3-1
TGTGCCAGCAGCCCCACTAGCGGGAGGACTGAGCAGTTCTTC
CASSPTSGRTEQFF
>few|.|TRBJ1-2|TRBV7-2
TGTGCCAGCAGCTCCTCGAGAGAGGATGGCTACACCTTC
CASSSSREDGYTF
>.|.|TRBJ2-4|TRBV7-2
TGTGCCAGCAGCTTACAGGGGGGGTTAGCCAAAAACATTCAGTACTTC
CASSLQGGLAKNIQYF
>.|TRBD2|TRBJ2-3|TRBV4-1
TGCGCCAGCAGCCAAGGTGGGACTAGCGGGAGGACAGATACGCAGTATTTT
CASSQGGTSGRTDTQYF
>.|TRBD2|TRBJ2-1|TRBV9
TGTGCCAGCAGCGTATCCCACTCTACTAGCGGGCGAACCTACAATGAGCAGTTCTTC
CASSVSHSTSGRTYNEQFF
>once|TRBD2|TRBJ2-3|TRBV20-1
TGCAGTGCTAGATCTTTAGCGGGAGGGTCCTTGGTCGCAGATACGCAGTATTTT
CSARSLAGGSLVADTQYF
>.|.|TRBJ1-4|TRBV28
TGTGCCAGCAGGGCCCCGGGGGGCGTGGGGGAAAAACTGTTTTTT
CASRAPGGVGEKLFF
>.|.|TRBJ2-1|TRBV20-1
TGCAGTGCTAGCAAACTTAGGGGTTACAATGAGCAGTTCTTC
CSASKLRGYNEQFF
>.|.|TRBJ2-1|TRBV4-1
TGCGCCAGCAGCTCCCCGAGGGTCATCGAGCAGTTCTTC
CASSSPRVIEQFF
>.|.|TRBJ2-2|TRBV7-2
TGTGCCAGCAGCTTTTCGGTGGGGGAGCTGTTTTTT
CASSFSVGELFF
>few|TRBD2|TRBJ2-1|TRBV7-9
TGTGCCAGCAGCCCAGGACTAGCGGGGGGCCAATTTCTCTACAATGAGCAGTTCTTC
CASSPGLAGGQFLYNEQFF
>few|.|TRBJ1-2|TRBV7-2
TGTGCCAGCACCCGAAGCTATGGCTACACCTTC
CASTRSYGYTF
>.|.|TRBJ2-7|TRBV27
TGTGCCAGCAGTTTATCGTCCATGCGCTCCTACGAGCAGTACTTC
CASSLSSMRSYEQYF
>.|TRBD2|TRBJ2-3|TRBV29-1
TGCAGCGCTGGACTAGACGCGCAGTATTTT
CSAGLDAQYF
>.|.|TRBJ1-4|TRBV4-3
TGCGCCAGCAGCCGTACCGTCGGGACGGATTCAATTAATGAAAAACTGTTTTTT
CASSRTVGTDSINEKLFF
>few|TRBD2|TRBJ2-1|TRBV7-2
TGTGCCAGCACGTCCGGGACTAGCAGCAATGAGCAGTTCTTC
CASTSGTSSNEQFF
>.|.|TRBJ2-1|TRBV6-2/TRBV6-3
TGTGCCAGCACTATAGAGCCAGGTTCGATGCAGTTCTTC
CASTIEPGSMQFF
>hyperexpanded|.|TRBJ2-4|TRBV4-1
TGCGCCAGCAGCCCCAGCCGTGAGTGGGAGATGAATGGTGACATTCAGTACTTC
CASSPSREWEMNGDIQYF
>.|.|TRBJ1-5|TRBV3-1
TGTGCCAGCAGCCAAGGAGTGGCGGCGGATCAGCCCCAGCATTTT
CASSQGVAADQPQHF
>few|.|TRBJ1-6|TRBV6-5
TGTGCCAGCAGTTACGAGGCGGGCCGGCGCTCCTATAATTCACCCCTCCACTTT
CASSYEAGRRSYNSPLHF
>many|.|TRBJ2-1|TRBV6-5
TGTGCCAGCAGAAACGGGGGCCGGGACAATGAGCAGTTCTTC
CASRNGGRDNEQFF
>few|.|TRBJ2-3|TRBV20-1
TGCAGTGCTAGAGTGCAGGGAGCGGCAGATACGCAGTATTTT
CSARVQGAADTQYF